This T cell receptor (beta chain) comes out of a study of STAT5B mutations in CD4+ large granular lymphocyte leukemia. The CDR3 consists of 14 residues. V shed 5 bases and J shed 13 bases, with 24 bases lying between them. Germline CDR1 is SGHNT and CDR2 is YYREEE (reference sequence). Study-wide findings and caveats: The CD4+ versus CD8+ T-LGLL clonality difference may reflect limited sample size.

Repertoires were generated with immunoSEQ multiplex PCR, while TCRdb's copy carries only in-frame clones and drops some. The profile shows approximately 32,000 clones, around 89% of them singletons. Note on this clone: What it binds is unknown.

Specimen: CD4+ T cells from blood buffy coats. V is TRBV5-4 and J is TRBJ1-1; D not resolved. The TCR was taken from a human donor in good health. The CDR3 sequence is CASSRAATDVEDFF. The CDR3 nucleotides read TGTGCCAGCAGTCGTGCCGCAACAGATGTGGAGGATTTCTTT.